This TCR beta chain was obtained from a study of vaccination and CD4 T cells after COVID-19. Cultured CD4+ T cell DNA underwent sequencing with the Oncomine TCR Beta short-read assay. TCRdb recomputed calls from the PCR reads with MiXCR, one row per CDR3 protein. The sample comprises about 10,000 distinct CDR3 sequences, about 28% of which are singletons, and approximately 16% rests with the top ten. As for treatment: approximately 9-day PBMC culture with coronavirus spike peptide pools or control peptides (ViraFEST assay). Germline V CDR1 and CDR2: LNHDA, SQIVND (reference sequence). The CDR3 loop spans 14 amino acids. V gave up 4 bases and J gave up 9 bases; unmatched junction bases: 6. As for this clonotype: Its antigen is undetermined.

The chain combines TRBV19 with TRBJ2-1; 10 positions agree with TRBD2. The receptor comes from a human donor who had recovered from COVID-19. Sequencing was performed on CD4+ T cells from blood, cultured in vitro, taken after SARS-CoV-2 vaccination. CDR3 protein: CASSTSGRLIEQFF. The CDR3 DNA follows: TGTGCCAGTAGTACTAGCGGGAGACTTATTGAGCAGTTCTTC. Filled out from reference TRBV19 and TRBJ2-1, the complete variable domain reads DGGITQSPKYLFRKEGQNVTLSCEQNLNHDAMYWYRQDPGQGLRLIYYSQIVNDFQKGDIAEGYSVSREKKESFPLTVTSAQKNPTAFYLCASSTSGRLIEQFFGPGTRLTVL.